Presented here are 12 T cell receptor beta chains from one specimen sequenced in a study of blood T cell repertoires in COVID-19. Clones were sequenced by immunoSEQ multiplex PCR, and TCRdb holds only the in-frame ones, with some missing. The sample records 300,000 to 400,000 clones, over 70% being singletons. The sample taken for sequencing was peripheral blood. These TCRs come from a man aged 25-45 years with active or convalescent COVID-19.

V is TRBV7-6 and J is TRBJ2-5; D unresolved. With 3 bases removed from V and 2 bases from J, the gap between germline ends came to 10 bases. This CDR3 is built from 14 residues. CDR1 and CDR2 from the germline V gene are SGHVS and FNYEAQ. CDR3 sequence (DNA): TGTGCCAGCAGCTTTACCAGAAAACAAGAGACCCAGTACTTC. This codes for CASSFTRKQETQYF.

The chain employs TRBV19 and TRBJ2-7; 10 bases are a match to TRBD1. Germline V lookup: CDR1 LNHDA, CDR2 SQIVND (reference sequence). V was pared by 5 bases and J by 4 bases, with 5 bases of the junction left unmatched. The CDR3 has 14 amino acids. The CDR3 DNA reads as TGTGCCAGTAGTTGGTCGGGACAGGGGTACGAGCAGTACTTC. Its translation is CASSWSGQGYEQYF.

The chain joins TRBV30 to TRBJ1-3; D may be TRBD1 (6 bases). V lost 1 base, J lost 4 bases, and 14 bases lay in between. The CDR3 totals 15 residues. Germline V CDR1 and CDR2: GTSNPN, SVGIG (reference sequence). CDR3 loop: CAWSAGVTRGNTIYF. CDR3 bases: TGTGCCTGGAGTGCAGGGGTAACTAGGGGAAACACCATATATTTT.

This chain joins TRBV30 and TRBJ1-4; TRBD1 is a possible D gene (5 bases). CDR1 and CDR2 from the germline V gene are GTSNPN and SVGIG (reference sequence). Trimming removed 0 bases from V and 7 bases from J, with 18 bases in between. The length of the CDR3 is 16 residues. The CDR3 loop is CAWSVPLSGQSEKLFF. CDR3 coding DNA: TGTGCCTGGAGTGTACCCTTGTCAGGGCAAAGTGAAAAACTGTTTTTT.

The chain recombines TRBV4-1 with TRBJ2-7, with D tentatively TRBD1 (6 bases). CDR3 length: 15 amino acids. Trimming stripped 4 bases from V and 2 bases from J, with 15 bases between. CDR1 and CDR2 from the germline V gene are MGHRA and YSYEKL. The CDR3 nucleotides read TGCGCCAGCAGCCCGACAGGAACGGCTACCTACGAGCAGTACTTC. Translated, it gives CASSPTGTATYEQYF.

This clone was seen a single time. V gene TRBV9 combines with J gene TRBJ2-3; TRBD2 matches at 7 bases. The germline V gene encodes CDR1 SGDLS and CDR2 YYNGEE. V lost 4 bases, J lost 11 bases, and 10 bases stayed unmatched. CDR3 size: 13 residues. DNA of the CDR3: TGTGCCAGCAGCCCACCCGGCGGGGGAGTGCAGTATTTT. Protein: CASSPPGGGVQYF.

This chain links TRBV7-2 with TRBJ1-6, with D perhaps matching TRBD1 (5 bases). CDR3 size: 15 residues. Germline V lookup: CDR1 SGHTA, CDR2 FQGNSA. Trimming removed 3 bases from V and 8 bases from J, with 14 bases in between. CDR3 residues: CASSFYSGGDSPLHF. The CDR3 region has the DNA TGTGCCAGCAGCTTCTACAGCGGAGGGGATTCACCCCTCCACTTT.

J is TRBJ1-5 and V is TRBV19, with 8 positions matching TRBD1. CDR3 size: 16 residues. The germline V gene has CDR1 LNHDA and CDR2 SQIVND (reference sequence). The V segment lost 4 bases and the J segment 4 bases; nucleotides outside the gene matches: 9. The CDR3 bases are TGTGCCAGTAGTAGGCTTCGGGACAGGCCTAATCAGCCCCAGCATTTT. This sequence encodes CASSRLRDRPNQPQHF.

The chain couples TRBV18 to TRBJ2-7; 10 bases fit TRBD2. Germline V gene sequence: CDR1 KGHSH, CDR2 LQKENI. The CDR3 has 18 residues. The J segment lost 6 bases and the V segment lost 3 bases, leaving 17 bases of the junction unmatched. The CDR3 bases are TGTGCCAGCTCACCTCGGCTCGCTAGCGGGAGTTCCGGGGGCGAGCAGTACTTC. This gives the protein CASSPRLASGSSGGEQYF.

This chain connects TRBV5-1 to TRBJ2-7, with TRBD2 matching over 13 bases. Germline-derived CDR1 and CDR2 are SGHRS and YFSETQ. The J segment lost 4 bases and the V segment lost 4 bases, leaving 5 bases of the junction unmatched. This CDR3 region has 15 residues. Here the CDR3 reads CASSPTSGGAYEQYF. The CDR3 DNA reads TGCGCCAGCAGCCCCACTAGCGGGGGGGCTTACGAGCAGTACTTC.

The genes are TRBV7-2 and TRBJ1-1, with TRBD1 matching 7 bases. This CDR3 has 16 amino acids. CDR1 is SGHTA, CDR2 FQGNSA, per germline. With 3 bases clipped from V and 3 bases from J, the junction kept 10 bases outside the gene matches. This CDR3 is CASSLGTGAQYTEAFF. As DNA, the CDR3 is TGTGCCAGCAGCTTGGGAACAGGGGCGCAGTACACTGAAGCTTTCTTT.

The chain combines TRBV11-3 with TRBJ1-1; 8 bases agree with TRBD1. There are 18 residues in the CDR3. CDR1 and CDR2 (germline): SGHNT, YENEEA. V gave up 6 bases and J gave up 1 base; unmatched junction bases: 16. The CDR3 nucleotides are TGTGCCAGCAGTCCATGGGGGGCGTTCGGACAGGGGAACACTGAAGCTTTCTTT. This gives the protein CASSPWGAFGQGNTEAFF.